This T cell receptor beta chain appears in the sequencing data of a study of shared clonotypes between healthy human individuals. Trimming shortened V by 0 bases and J by 9 bases, and 6 bases separated the two germline ends. The germline CDR1 and CDR2 sequences are DFQATT and SNEGSKA (reference sequence). The CDR3 extends over 11 amino acids. The donors, healthy adults who were HIV-negative, had experienced no recent acute infections or vaccinations. Deep-level running was used for the assay. Sequenced by immunoSEQ multiplex PCR; TCRdb stores in-frame clones only, minus some. The table shows roughly 1.5 million clones, with 95% to 99% occurring only once.

This receptor was identified in a man in his thirties or forties in good health. The material sequenced was naive CD4+ T cells sorted from blood. Noted subset: CD45RA+ positively selected. The J gene is TRBJ2-1, the V gene TRBV20-1; no firm D call. CDR3 coding DNA: TGCAGTGCTAGAGATCTGCGTGAGCAGTTCTTC. Protein: CSARDLREQFF.